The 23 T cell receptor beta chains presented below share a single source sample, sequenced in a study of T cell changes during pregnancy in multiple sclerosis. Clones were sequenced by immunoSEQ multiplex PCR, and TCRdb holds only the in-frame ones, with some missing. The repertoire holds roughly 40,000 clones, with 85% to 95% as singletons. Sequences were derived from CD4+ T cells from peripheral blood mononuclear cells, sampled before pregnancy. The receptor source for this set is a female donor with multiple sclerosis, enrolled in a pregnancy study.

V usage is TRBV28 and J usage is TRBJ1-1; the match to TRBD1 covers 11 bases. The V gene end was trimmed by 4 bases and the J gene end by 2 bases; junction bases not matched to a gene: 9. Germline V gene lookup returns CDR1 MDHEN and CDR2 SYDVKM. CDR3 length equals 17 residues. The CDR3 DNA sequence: TGTGCCAGCAGTTCCCCGGACAGGGGGCCTTTAAACACTGAAGCTTTCTTT. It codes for CASSSPDRGPLNTEAFF.

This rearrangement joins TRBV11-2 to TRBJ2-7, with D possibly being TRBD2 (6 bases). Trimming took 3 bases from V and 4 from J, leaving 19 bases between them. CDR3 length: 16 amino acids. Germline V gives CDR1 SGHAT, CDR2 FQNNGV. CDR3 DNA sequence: TGTGCCAGCAGCTTCAGCGGGCGGCCTCTTCTTTACGAGCAGTACTTC. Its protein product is CASSFSGRPLLYEQYF.

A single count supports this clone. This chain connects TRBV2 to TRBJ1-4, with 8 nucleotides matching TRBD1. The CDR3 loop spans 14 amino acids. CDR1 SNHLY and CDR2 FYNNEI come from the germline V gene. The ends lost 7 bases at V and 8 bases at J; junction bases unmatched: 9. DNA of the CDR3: TGTGCCAGCACGGACAGGGAAAAATACGAAAAACTGTTTTTT. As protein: CASTDREKYEKLFF.

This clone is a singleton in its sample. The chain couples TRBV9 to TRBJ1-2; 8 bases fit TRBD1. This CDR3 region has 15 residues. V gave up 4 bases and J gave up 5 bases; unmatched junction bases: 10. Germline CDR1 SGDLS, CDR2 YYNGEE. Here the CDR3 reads CASSSPRGRVYGYTF. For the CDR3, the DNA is TGTGCCAGCAGCTCCCCCAGGGGGCGAGTGTATGGCTACACCTTC.

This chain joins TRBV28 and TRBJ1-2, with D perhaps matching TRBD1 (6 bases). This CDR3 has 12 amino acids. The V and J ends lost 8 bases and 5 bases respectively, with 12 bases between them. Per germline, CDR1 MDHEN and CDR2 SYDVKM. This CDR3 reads CASGWGPYGYTF. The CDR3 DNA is TGTGCCAGCGGCTGGGGGCCATATGGCTACACCTTC.

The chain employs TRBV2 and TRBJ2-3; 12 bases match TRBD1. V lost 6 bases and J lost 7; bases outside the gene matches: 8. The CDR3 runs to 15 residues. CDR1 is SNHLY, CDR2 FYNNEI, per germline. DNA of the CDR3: TGTGCCAGCAGACCCGGGACAGGGGGCGCGTATACGCAGTATTTT. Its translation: CASRPGTGGAYTQYF. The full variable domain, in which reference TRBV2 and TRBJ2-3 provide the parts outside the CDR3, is EPEVTQTPSHQVTQMGQEVILRCVPISNHLYFYWYRQILGQKVEFLVSFYNNEISEKSEIFDDQFSVERPDGSNFTLKIRSTKLEDSAMYFCASRPGTGGAYTQYFGPGTRLTVL.

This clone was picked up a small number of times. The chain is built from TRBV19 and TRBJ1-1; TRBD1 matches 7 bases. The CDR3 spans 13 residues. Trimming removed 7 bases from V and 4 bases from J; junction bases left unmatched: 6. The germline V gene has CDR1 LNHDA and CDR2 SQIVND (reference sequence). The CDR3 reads CASKGALGTEAFF. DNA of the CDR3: TGTGCCAGTAAGGGGGCTTTAGGCACTGAAGCTTTCTTT. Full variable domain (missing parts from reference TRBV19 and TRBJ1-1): DGGITQSPKYLFRKEGQNVTLSCEQNLNHDAMYWYRQDPGQGLRLIYYSQIVNDFQKGDIAEGYSVSREKKESFPLTVTSAQKNPTAFYLCASKGALGTEAFFGQGTRLTVV.

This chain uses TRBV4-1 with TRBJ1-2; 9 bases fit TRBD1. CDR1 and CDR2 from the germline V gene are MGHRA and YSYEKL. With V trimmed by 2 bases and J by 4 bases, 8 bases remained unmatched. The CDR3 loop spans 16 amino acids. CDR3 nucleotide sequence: TGCGCCAGCAGCCAATTACCGGGACAGGGTAGCTATGGCTACACCTTC. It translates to CASSQLPGQGSYGYTF.

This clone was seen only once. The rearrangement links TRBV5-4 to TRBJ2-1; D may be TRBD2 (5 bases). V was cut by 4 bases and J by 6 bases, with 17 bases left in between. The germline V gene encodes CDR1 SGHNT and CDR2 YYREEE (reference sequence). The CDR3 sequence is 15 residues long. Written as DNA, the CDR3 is TGTGCCAGCAGCCCTTCCCTGAGCGGCCTCAATGAGCAGTTCTTC. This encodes CASSPSLSGLNEQFF.

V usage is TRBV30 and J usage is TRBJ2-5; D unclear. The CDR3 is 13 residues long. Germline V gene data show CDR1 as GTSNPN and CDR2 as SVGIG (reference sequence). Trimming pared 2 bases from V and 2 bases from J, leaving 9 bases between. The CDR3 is CAWSWAGQETQYF. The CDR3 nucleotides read TGTGCCTGGAGTTGGGCAGGACAAGAGACCCAGTACTTC.

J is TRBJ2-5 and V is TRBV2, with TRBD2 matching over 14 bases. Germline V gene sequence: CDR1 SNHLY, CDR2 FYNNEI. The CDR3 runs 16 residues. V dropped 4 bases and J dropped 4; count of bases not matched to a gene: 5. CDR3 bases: TGTGCCAGCAGTGTGGGACTAGCGGGAGTGCGAGAGACCCAGTACTTC. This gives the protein CASSVGLAGVRETQYF.

CDR3 sequence: CASSNTGTGSSEQYF. CDR3 nucleotide sequence: TGCGCCAGCAGCAACACCGGGACAGGGAGTTCCGAGCAGTACTTC. The chain recombines TRBV5-1 with TRBJ2-7, with TRBD1 matching 9 bases. Germline assignment: CDR1 SGHRS and CDR2 YFSETQ. V lost 4 bases, J lost 6 bases, and 11 bases stayed unmatched. The CDR3 loop spans 15 amino acids. The whole variable domain, remainder taken from reference TRBV5-1 and TRBJ2-7, is KAGVTQTPRYLIKTRGQQVTLSCSPISGHRSVSWYQQTPGQGLQFLFEYFSETQRNKGNFPGRFSGRQFSNSRSEMNVSTLELGDSALYLCASSNTGTGSSEQYFGPGTRLTVT.

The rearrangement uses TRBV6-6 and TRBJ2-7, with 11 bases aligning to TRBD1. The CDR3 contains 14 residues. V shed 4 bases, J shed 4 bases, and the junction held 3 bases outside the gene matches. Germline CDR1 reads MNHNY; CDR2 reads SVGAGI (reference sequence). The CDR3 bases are TGTGCCAGCAGTTCCGGGACAGGGGGTTACGAGCAGTACTTC. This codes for CASSSGTGGYEQYF.

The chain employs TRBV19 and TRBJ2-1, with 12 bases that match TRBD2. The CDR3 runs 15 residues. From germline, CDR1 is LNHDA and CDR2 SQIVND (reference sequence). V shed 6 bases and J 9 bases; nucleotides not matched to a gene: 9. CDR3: CASSLTSGRKVEQFF. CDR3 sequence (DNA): TGTGCCAGTAGCCTGACTAGCGGGAGAAAGGTTGAGCAGTTCTTC. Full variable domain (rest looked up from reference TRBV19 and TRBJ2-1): DGGITQSPKYLFRKEGQNVTLSCEQNLNHDAMYWYRQDPGQGLRLIYYSQIVNDFQKGDIAEGYSVSREKKESFPLTVTSAQKNPTAFYLCASSLTSGRKVEQFFGPGTRLTVL.

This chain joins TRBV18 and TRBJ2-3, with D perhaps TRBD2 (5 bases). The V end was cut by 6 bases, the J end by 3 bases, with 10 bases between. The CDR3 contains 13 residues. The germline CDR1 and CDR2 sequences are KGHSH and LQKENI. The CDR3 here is CASSRGPTDTQYF. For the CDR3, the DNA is TGTGCCAGCTCTCGGGGTCCTACAGATACGCAGTATTTT.

The CDR3: CARSLVTREYTDTQYF. The CDR3 bases are TGTGCCAGAAGCTTAGTCACGCGGGAGTACACAGATACGCAGTATTTT. The V gene is TRBV7-5, the J gene TRBJ2-3; no DNA check was done on the table's D call, TRBD2. TRBV7-5 is reported as a pseudogene. The CDR3 spans 16 residues.

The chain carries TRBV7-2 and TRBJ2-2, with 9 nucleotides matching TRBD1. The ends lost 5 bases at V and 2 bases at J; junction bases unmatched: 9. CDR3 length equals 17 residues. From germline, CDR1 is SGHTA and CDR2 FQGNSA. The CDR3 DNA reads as TGTGCCAGCAGCAACCCGGGACAGGGTACTAACACCGGGGAGCTGTTTTTT. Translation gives CASSNPGQGTNTGELFF.

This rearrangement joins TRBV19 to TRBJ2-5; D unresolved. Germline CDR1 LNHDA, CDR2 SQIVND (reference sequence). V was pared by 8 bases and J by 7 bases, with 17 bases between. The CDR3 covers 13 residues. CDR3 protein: CASASSPMGTQYF. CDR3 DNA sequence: TGTGCCAGTGCTAGTTCCCCCATGGGGACCCAGTACTTC.

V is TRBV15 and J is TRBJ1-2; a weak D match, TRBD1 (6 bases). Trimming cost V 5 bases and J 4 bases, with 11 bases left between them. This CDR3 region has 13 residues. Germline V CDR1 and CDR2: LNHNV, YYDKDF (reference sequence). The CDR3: CATSYTGSYGYTF. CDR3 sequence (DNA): TGTGCCACCAGCTATACAGGGAGCTATGGCTACACCTTC.

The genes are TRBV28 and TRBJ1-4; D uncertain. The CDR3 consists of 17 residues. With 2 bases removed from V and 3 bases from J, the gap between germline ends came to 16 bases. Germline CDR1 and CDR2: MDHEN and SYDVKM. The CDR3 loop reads CASSLTVGRAANEKLFF. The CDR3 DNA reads TGTGCCAGCAGTTTAACCGTCGGGCGGGCGGCTAATGAAAAACTGTTTTTT.

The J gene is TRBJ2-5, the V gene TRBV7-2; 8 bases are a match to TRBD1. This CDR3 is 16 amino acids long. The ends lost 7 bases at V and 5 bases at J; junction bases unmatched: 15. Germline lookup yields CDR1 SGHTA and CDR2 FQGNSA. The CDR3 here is CASTQPQGAPRETQYF. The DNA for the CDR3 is TGTGCCAGCACCCAGCCCCAGGGGGCGCCCCGGGAGACCCAGTACTTC. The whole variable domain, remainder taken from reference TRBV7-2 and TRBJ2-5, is GAGVSQSPSNKVTEKGKDVELRCDPISGHTALYWYRQSLGQGLEFLIYFQGNSAPDKSGLPSDRFSAERTGGSVSTLTIQRTQQEDSAVYLCASTQPQGAPRETQYFGPGTRLLVL.

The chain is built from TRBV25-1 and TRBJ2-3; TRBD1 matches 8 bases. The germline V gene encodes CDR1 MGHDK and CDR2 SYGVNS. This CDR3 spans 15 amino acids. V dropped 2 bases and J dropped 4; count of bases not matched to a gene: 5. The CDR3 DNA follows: TGTGCCAGCAGTGAACAAAGACAGGGGCCAGATACGCAGTATTTT. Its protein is CASSEQRQGPDTQYF.

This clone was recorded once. In nucleotides, the CDR3 is TGTGCCATCAGTTTGTCCGGGACAGGGGGGAGGATGAACACTGAAGCTTTCTTT. Its protein product is CAISLSGTGGRMNTEAFF. The V call is TRBV10-3, the J call TRBJ1-1, with 11 bases identical to TRBD1. Germline CDR1 reads ENHRY; CDR2 reads SYGVKD. The CDR3 is 18 amino acids. V gave up 5 bases and J gave up 0 bases; unmatched junction bases: 11.